The clone carrying this T cell receptor (beta chain) turned up a few times. What it binds is not known. V lost 3 bases, J lost 4 bases, and 12 bases lay in between. CDR1 and CDR2 (germline): MGHRA, YSYEKL. This CDR3 is built from 14 residues. The data stem from a study of CD8 T cells in ankylosing spondylitis. Study-wide results and caveats: Among TCR beta sequences, a motif of roughly 8 highly homologous variants appeared characteristic of ankylosing spondylitis blood. Clones linked to disease were reported to show significant enrichment in matched ankylosing spondylitis synovial fluid. Those disease-linked clones were CD8+; they were also relatively rare in peripheral blood.

TCRdb independently ran MiXCR on the 5' RACE reads; one entry per CDR3 protein. The table lists about 540,000 distinct CDR3 sequences, about 12% of them singletons. The chain is built from TRBV4-1 and TRBJ1-1; D is possibly TRBD1 (6 bases). This sequence was found in a male donor with ankylosing spondylitis. Sample: blood, either unsorted or a sorted T cell fraction (not recorded which). The CDR3 sequence is CASSQSQGLTEAFF. DNA for the CDR3: TGCGCCAGCAGCCAGTCCCAGGGGCTCACTGAAGCTTTCTTT.